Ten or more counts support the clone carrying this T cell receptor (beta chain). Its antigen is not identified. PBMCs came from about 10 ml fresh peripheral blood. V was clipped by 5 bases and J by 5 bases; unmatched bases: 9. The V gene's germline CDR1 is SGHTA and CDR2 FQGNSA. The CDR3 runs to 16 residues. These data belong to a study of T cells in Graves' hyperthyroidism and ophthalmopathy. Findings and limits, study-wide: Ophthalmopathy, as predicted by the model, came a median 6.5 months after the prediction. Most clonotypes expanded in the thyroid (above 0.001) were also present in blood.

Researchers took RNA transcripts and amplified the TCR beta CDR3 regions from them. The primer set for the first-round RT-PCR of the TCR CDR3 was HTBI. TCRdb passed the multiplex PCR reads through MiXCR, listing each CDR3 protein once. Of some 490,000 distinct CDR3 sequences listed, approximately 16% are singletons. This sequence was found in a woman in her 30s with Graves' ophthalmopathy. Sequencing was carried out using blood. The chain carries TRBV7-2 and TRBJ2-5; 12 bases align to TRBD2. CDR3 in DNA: TGTGCCAGCAGCCCGTACACTAGCGGGAGGCACGAGACCCAGTACTTC. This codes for CASSPYTSGRHETQYF.